This TCR beta chain came from a study of shared clonotypes between healthy human individuals. V was trimmed by 1 base and J by 9 bases, leaving 11 bases between them. The CDR3 is made up of 13 amino acids. The germline V gene encodes CDR1 SGHKS and CDR2 YYEKEE (reference sequence). The authors' processing: ImmunoSEQ junction-only sequences lacked quality scores, so their filtering differed. Clones were sequenced by immunoSEQ multiplex PCR, and TCRdb holds only the in-frame ones, with some missing. V and J calls plus clone size are reproduced from that table; the DNA served to infer D and trimming. The data contain under 1,900,000 clones, about 98.5% of them singletons.

The TCR originated in a man younger than 40 in good health. Sequenced input: naive CD4+ T cells sorted from blood. Specified subset: CD45RA+ positively selected. V and J are TRBV5-5 and TRBJ1-5; D unclear. The CDR3 sequence: CASSLSDTRPQHF. The DNA of the CDR3 is TGTGCCAGCAGCTTGTCCGACACCCGGCCCCAGCATTTT.